This T cell receptor beta chain was recovered during a study of blood T cell repertoires in COVID-19. Sequenced by immunoSEQ multiplex PCR; TCRdb stores in-frame clones only, minus some. The sample contains 45,000 to 60,000 clones, about 86% of which appear only once. The CDR3 runs 16 residues. V dropped 3 bases and J dropped 3 bases, with 15 bases sitting between them. Per the germline V gene, CDR1 is MDHEN and CDR2 is SYDVKM. The TCR was taken from a man between 65 and 85 years old with active COVID-19. The sample comprised peripheral blood. The chain uses TRBV28 and TRBJ1-5; D perhaps matches TRBD1 (5 bases). The CDR3 region is CASSFAGGGFNQPQHF. The CDR3 nucleotides are TGTGCCAGCAGTTTCGCGGGGGGAGGCTTCAATCAGCCCCAGCATTTT.